One sample yielded the 23 T cell receptor beta chains listed below, sequenced in a study of chemoradiotherapy in HPV16-positive cancers. The assay was immunoSEQ multiplex PCR, and TCRdb's table has in-frame clones only and misses some. The sample lists approximately 9,000 clones, approximately 91% occurring once. Sample: blood, taken from a patient who underwent chemoradiotherapy. The source of these receptors is a human donor with HPV-associated anogenital cancer.

This clone has only one observation. The chain joins TRBV6-5 to TRBJ2-7; the D is unclear. The germline gives CDR1 MNHEY, CDR2 SVGAGI. Trimming removed 3 bases at V and 4 bases at J, with 4 bases between. The CDR3 is made up of 11 amino acids. CDR3 nucleotide sequence: TGTGCCAGCAGTTATGAGTACGAGCAGTACTTC. This codes for CASSYEYEQYF.

V usage is TRBV10-3 and J usage is TRBJ2-3, with D unclear. The CDR3 runs 13 residues. In germline, CDR1 is ENHRY, CDR2 SYGVKD. Trimming pared 0 bases from V and 3 bases from J, leaving 4 bases between. The CDR3: CAISESLTDTQYF. The CDR3 region has the DNA TGTGCCATCAGTGAGTCGTTGACAGATACGCAGTATTTT.

In DNA form, the CDR3 reads TGTGCCAGCAGCTCGGGACAGGGGCAGCCCCAGCATTTT. Protein product: CASSSGQGQPQHF. The chain is built from TRBV5-8 and TRBJ1-5, with 10 bases fitting TRBD1. CDR1 SGHTS and CDR2 YDEGEE come from the germline V gene. The CDR3 sequence is 13 residues long. The V gene end was trimmed by 3 bases and the J gene end by 7 bases; junction bases not matched to a gene: 1. Based on the CDR3 plus reference TRBV5-8 and TRBJ1-5, the full variable domain is EAGVTQSPTHLIKTRGQQATLRCSPISGHTSVYWYQQALGLGLQFLLWYDEGEERNRGNFPPRFSGRQFPNYSSELNVNALELEDSALYLCASSSGQGQPQHFGDGTRLSIL.

The chain joins TRBV7-9 to TRBJ2-2; D might be TRBD1 or TRBD2, each matching 5 bases. The germline V gene encodes CDR1 SEHNR and CDR2 FQNEAQ (reference sequence). The CDR3 runs 16 residues. The V and J ends lost 5 bases and 3 bases respectively, with 16 bases between them. This CDR3 is CASSDGQRGDTGELFF. CDR3 bases: TGTGCCAGCAGCGACGGGCAGAGGGGCGACACCGGGGAGCTGTTTTTT.

This clone was counted once. The chain joins TRBV2 to TRBJ1-1; D is perhaps TRBD1 (5 bases). The germline CDR1 and CDR2 sequences are SNHLY and FYNNEI. The CDR3 spans 13 residues. Trimming removed 6 bases from V and 2 bases from J, with 10 bases in between. CDR3 sequence (DNA): TGTGCCAGCAGAACCGACAGAAACACTGAAGCTTTCTTT. This encodes CASRTDRNTEAFF.

The gene calls are TRBV29-1 and TRBJ1-2; no clear D gene. The germline gives CDR1 SQVTM, CDR2 ANQGSEA. This CDR3 region has 11 residues. Trimming stripped 1 base from V and 7 bases from J, with 7 bases between. CDR3 sequence: CSVEAGFGYTF. CDR3 coding DNA: TGCAGCGTTGAAGCTGGGTTTGGCTACACCTTC. The full variable domain, completed using reference TRBV29-1 and TRBJ1-2, is SAVISQKPSRDICQRGTSLTIQCQVDSQVTMMFWYRQQPGQSLTLIATANQGSEATYESGFVIDKFPISRPNLTFSTLTVSNMSPEDSSIYLCSVEAGFGYTFGSGTRLTVV.

This chain connects TRBV19 to TRBJ2-4; no firm D call. Germline V gives CDR1 LNHDA, CDR2 SQIVND (reference sequence). CDR3 length: 13 amino acids. Trimming shortened V by 5 bases and J by 3 bases, and 8 bases separated the two germline ends. CDR3 region: CASSVDRKNIQYF. CDR3 bases: TGTGCCAGTAGTGTGGACCGCAAAAACATTCAGTACTTC.

The chain recombines TRBV20-1 with TRBJ1-2; D might be TRBD1 (5 bases). The germline V gene has CDR1 DFQATT and CDR2 SNEGSKA (reference sequence). This CDR3 comprises 11 residues. Trimming pared 2 bases from V and 8 bases from J, leaving 9 bases between. The CDR3 nucleotides read TGCAGTGCTAGATCAGGGATCGGCTACACCTTC. Its translation: CSARSGIGYTF.

This clone has only one observation. The chain combines TRBV14 with TRBJ2-5; no clear D gene. V lost 1 base and J 0 bases, leaving 9 bases between the germline ends. The CDR3 sequence is 15 residues long. From germline, CDR1 is SGHDN and CDR2 FVKESK. The CDR3 is CASSQVYVYQETQYF. As DNA, the CDR3 is TGTGCCAGCAGCCAAGTGTATGTTTACCAAGAGACCCAGTACTTC.

The gene calls are TRBV5-4 and TRBJ2-5, with TRBD2 matching over 8 bases. V was clipped by 0 bases and J by 0 bases; unmatched bases: 4. The CDR3 loop spans 16 amino acids. Germline assignment: CDR1 SGHNT and CDR2 YYREEE (reference sequence). CDR3 DNA sequence: TGTGCCAGCAGCTTGGGGCTAGCGGGTAACCAAGAGACCCAGTACTTC. Amino acid sequence: CASSLGLAGNQETQYF.

This chain connects TRBV28 to TRBJ1-1, with D maybe TRBD1 (5 bases). The V gene lost 7 bases and the J gene lost 0 bases, with 9 bases spanning the gap. This CDR3 is 13 amino acids long. CDR1 is MDHEN, CDR2 SYDVKM, per germline. The CDR3 loop reads CASKGVLNTEAFF. The CDR3 bases are TGTGCCAGCAAAGGGGTCTTGAACACTGAAGCTTTCTTT. Drawing the rest from reference TRBV28 and TRBJ1-1, the complete variable domain is DVKVTQSSRYLVKRTGEKVFLECVQDMDHENMFWYRQDPGLGLRLIYFSYDVKMKEKGDIPEGYSVSREKKERFSLILESASTNQTSMYLCASKGVLNTEAFFGQGTRLTVV.

The CDR3 DNA reads as TGTGCCAGCAGCTTAGGCCGGACTAGCTACACCGGGGAGCTGTTTTTT. This gives the protein CASSLGRTSYTGELFF. This chain connects TRBV7-8 to TRBJ2-2; 8 nucleotides line up with TRBD2. Per the germline V gene, CDR1 is SGHVS and CDR2 is FQNEAQ. The CDR3 consists of 16 residues. With V trimmed by 1 base and J by 3 bases, 4 bases remained unmatched.

This clone showed up just a few times. The chain links TRBV29-1 to TRBJ2-7; perhaps TRBD2 as D (6 bases). Trimming pared 4 bases from V and 4 bases from J, leaving 8 bases between. CDR3 length: 11 amino acids. Germline loops: CDR1 SQVTM, CDR2 ANQGSEA. The CDR3 reads CSVGREYEQYF. In nucleotides, the CDR3 is TGCAGCGTTGGGCGGGAATACGAGCAGTACTTC.

This CDR3 reads CASRYRGSMTEAFF. CDR3 DNA sequence: TGTGCCAGCAGATACAGGGGATCCATGACTGAAGCTTTCTTT. This chain uses TRBV6-5 with TRBJ1-1; 7 nucleotides line up with TRBD1. CDR3 length: 14 amino acids. The trim removed 6 bases at V and 5 bases at J, leaving 9 bases unmatched. Germline CDR1 MNHEY, CDR2 SVGAGI.

This rearrangement joins TRBV19 to TRBJ1-2; the match to TRBD1 covers 12 bases. The CDR3 is 20 amino acids. V lost 7 bases, J lost 4 bases, and 22 bases stayed unmatched. Germline CDR1 is LNHDA and CDR2 is SQIVND (reference sequence). This CDR3 is CASILRPPGTGGAGSYGYTF. CDR3 nucleotides: TGTGCCAGTATCCTACGGCCGCCGGGGACAGGGGGCGCCGGTAGCTATGGCTACACCTTC.

The chain combines TRBV5-6 with TRBJ2-2, with TRBD2 matching 7 bases. The J segment lost 1 base and the V segment lost 2 bases, leaving 11 bases of the junction unmatched. CDR1 SGHDT and CDR2 YYEEEE come from the germline V gene. The CDR3 extends over 18 amino acids. CDR3 nucleotide sequence: TGTGCCAGCAGCTTAGGTGTCGTTCGCGGGAGGAACACCGGGGAGCTGTTTTTT. This translates into CASSLGVVRGRNTGELFF. Full variable domain (missing parts from reference TRBV5-6 and TRBJ2-2): DAGVTQSPTHLIKTRGQQVTLRCSPKSGHDTVSWYQQALGQGPQFIFQYYEEEERQRGNFPDRFSGHQFPNYSSELNVNALLLGDSALYLCASSLGVVRGRNTGELFFGEGSRLTVL.

DNA for the CDR3: TGTGCCAGCAGCTTGACAGGCCCCCATGGCTACACCTTC. This translates into CASSLTGPHGYTF. This chain uses TRBV7-9 with TRBJ1-2; tentative D call: TRBD1 (6 bases). The CDR3 is 13 residues long. The germline CDR1 and CDR2 sequences are SEHNR and FQNEAQ (reference sequence). Deletions cut 3 bases from V and 6 bases from J, with 11 bases between.

The chain combines TRBV7-9 with TRBJ1-1; D is uncertain. CDR3 size: 14 residues. The germline CDR1 and CDR2 sequences are SEHNR and FQNEAQ (reference sequence). The V end lost 1 base, the J end lost 5 bases, and 11 bases lay between the germline ends. In DNA, the CDR3 is TGTGCCAGCAGCTTAGACGGGGTTGGGACTGAAGCTTTCTTT. Protein product: CASSLDGVGTEAFF.

The chain employs TRBV28 and TRBJ2-5, with TRBD1 matching 9 bases. The CDR3 has 20 amino acids. Germline-derived CDR1 and CDR2 are MDHEN and SYDVKM. The V and J ends lost 6 bases and 5 bases, in that order; junction bases with no gene match: 25. DNA of the CDR3: TGTGCCAGCAGGGGTACAGGGGGCGGCGTCCCGTCTCACCGGGGGGAGACCCAGTACTTC. Its protein product is CASRGTGGGVPSHRGETQYF.

V gene TRBV6-1 combines with J gene TRBJ2-7; D uncertain. Germline assignment: CDR1 MNHNS and CDR2 SASEGT. The CDR3 runs 12 residues. Trimming shortened V by 6 bases and J by 8 bases, and 14 bases separated the two germline ends. Written as DNA, the CDR3 is TGTGCCAGCAGCCAGTTAGCATATAAGCAGTACTTC. Translation: CASSQLAYKQYF.

This clone has only one observation. This chain links TRBV5-1 with TRBJ1-2; D is uncertain. Germline values: CDR1 SGHRS, CDR2 YFSETQ. CDR3 length: 15 residues. Trimming removed 7 bases at V and 4 bases at J, with 20 bases between. CDR3 sequence reads: CASGSPVRKTYGYTF. As DNA, the CDR3 is TGCGCCAGCGGGTCCCCGGTTCGAAAGACCTATGGCTACACCTTC.

This sequence joins TRBV27 and TRBJ2-2, with D uncertain. The germline V and J ends were trimmed by 0 bases and 4 bases, with 12 bases remaining between them. Per the germline V gene, CDR1 is MNHEY and CDR2 is SMNVEV (reference sequence). CDR3 length: 16 residues. The CDR3 nucleotides read TGTGCCAGCAGTTTATCGTTGGGGAAGGGCACCGGGGAGCTGTTTTTT. Residues: CASSLSLGKGTGELFF.

This clone occurred a few times. The chain recombines TRBV6-5 with TRBJ1-5; 9 nucleotides agree with TRBD1. Germline V gives CDR1 MNHEY, CDR2 SVGAGI. Losses at the gene ends were 5 bases for V and 6 bases for J; bases not matched to a gene: 5. The CDR3 sequence is 14 residues long. The CDR3 loop reads CASSRGQGGQPQHF. The CDR3 region has the DNA TGTGCCAGCAGTAGGGGACAGGGAGGTCAGCCCCAGCATTTT.